This TCR beta chain was sequenced during a study of preoperative IRX-2 immunotherapy in early breast cancer. Generated by immunoSEQ multiplex PCR, the TCRdb table keeps only in-frame clones and is missing some. This table has around 60,000 clones, approximately 94% appearing once. Germline V CDR1 and CDR2: SQVTM, ANQGSEA. The CDR3 loop spans 14 amino acids. Trimming took 4 bases from V and 4 from J; bases not matched to a gene: 7. Treatment defined: preoperative locoregional IRX-2 cytokine immunotherapy. Patients received preoperative, locoregional IRX-2 cytokine immunotherapy in a phase Ib study. This chain links TRBV29-1 with TRBJ1-1; 9 bases line up with TRBD1. The TCR sequence derives from a human donor with breast cancer. This specimen was acquired from a patient treated with IRX-2 immunotherapy. CDR3 DNA sequence: TGCAGCGTTGCAGGTAGGACAGGGGCCACTGAAGCTTTCTTT. The encoded protein is CSVAGRTGATEAFF.